This T cell receptor (beta chain) was recorded in a study of CD8+CD57+ T cells in acquired aplastic anemia. Study-wide background: The sorted CD4+ and CD8+ cells yielded an average approximately 3.3 ug of DNA. As sequenced from healthy donors, CD4+ cells averaged around 10 million reads. Notes on the study in general: Patients and controls shared twenty-nine CD8+ CDR3 sequences, highly expressed in patients.

In its sample, this clonotype was seen once. Its target is not known. Genomic DNA, the template, was used for profiling of the TCR beta VDJ and CDR3. TCRdb reprocessed the reads with MiXCR, giving one entry per CDR3 protein. The sample consists of some 410,000 distinct CDR3 sequences, around 72% of them appearing once. The CDR3 is 16 residues long. Germline V lookup: CDR1 SGHVS, CDR2 FNYEAQ. With 3 bases removed from V and 16 bases from J, the gap between germline ends came to 25 bases. This clonotype was sampled from a human donor in good health, serving as a control. Sequencing was carried out using sorted CD4+, CD8+, or CD8+CD57+ T cells (not recorded which) from PBMCs. The J gene is TRBJ1-6, the V gene TRBV7-6; tentative D call: TRBD1 (6 bases). The CDR3 sequence is CASSLQRGTLHEQLHF. CDR3 DNA: TGTGCCAGCAGCTTGCAGAGGGGGACCCTTCATGAGCAGCTCCACTTT.